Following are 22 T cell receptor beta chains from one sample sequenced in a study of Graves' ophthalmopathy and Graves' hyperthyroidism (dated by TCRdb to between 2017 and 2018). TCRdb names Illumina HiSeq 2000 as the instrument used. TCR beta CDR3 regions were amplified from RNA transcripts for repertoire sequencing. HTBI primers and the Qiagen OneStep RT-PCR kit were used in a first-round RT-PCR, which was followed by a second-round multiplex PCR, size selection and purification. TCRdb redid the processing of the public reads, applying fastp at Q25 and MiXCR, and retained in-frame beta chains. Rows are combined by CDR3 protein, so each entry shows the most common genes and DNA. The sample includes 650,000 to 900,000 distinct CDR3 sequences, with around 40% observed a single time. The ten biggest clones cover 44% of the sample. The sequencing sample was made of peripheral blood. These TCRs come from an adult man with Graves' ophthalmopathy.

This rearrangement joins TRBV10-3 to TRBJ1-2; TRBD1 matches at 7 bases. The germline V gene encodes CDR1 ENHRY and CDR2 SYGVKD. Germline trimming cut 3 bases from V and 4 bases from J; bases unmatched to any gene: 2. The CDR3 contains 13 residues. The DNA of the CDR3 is TGTGCCATCAGTGACGGGACAGCCTATGGCTACACCTTC. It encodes CAISDGTAYGYTF.

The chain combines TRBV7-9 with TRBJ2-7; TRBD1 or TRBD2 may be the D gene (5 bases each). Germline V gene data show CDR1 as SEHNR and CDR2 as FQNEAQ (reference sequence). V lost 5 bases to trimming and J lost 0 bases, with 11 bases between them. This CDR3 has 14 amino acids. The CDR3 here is CASSQDTSSYEQYF. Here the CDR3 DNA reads TGTGCCAGCAGCCAGGACACTAGCTCCTACGAGCAGTACTTC.

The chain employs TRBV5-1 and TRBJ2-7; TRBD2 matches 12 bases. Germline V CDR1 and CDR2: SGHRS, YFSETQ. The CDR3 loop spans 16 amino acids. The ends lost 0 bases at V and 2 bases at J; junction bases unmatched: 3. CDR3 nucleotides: TGCGCCAGCAGCTTGGAGCTAGCGGGAGGGCCCTACGAGCAGTACTTC. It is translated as CASSLELAGGPYEQYF. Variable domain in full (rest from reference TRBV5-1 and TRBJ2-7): KAGVTQTPRYLIKTRGQQVTLSCSPISGHRSVSWYQQTPGQGLQFLFEYFSETQRNKGNFPGRFSGRQFSNSRSEMNVSTLELGDSALYLCASSLELAGGPYEQYFGPGTRLTVT.

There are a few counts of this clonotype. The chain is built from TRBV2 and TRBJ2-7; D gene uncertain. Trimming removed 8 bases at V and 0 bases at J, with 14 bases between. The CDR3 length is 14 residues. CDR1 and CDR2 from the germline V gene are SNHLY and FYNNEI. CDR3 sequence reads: CASSPKLSSYEQYF. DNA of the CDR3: TGTGCCAGCTCACCGAAACTTAGCTCCTACGAGCAGTACTTC.

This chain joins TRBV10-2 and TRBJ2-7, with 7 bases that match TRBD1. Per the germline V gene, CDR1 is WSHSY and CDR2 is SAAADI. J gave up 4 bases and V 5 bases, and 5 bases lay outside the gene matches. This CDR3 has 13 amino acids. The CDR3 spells CASSTGQRYEQYF. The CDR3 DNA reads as TGCGCCAGCAGTACGGGACAGAGATACGAGCAGTACTTC.

The CDR3 bases are TGCAGTGCTAGCCCCTCGACAGGGCTAAATAATTCACCCCTCCACTTT. This translates into CSASPSTGLNNSPLHF. This chain joins TRBV20-1 and TRBJ1-6; TRBD1 matches 7 bases. CDR3 length: 16 amino acids. The V and J ends lost 3 bases and 5 bases, in that order; junction bases with no gene match: 10. Germline assignment: CDR1 DFQATT and CDR2 SNEGSKA (reference sequence).

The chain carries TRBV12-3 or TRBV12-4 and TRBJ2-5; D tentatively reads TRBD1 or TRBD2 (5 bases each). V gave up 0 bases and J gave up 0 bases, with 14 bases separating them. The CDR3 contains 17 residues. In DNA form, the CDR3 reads TGTGCCAGCAGTTTAGCGTACGGGACGGGGTACCAAGAGACCCAGTACTTC. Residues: CASSLAYGTGYQETQYF.

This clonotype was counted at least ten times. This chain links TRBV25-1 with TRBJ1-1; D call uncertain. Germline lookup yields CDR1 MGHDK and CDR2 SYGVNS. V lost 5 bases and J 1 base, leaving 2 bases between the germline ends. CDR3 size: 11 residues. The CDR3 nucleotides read TGTGCCAGCAGTTGGAACACTGAAGCTTTCTTT. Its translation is CASSWNTEAFF.

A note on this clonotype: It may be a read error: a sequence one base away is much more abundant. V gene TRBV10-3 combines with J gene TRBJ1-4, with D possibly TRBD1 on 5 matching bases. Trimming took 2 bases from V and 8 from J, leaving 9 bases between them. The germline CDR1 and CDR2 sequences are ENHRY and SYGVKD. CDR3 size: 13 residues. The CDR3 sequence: CAISEDSWEKLFF. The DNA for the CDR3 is TGTGCCATCAGTGAGGACAGTTGGGAAAAACTGTTTTTT.

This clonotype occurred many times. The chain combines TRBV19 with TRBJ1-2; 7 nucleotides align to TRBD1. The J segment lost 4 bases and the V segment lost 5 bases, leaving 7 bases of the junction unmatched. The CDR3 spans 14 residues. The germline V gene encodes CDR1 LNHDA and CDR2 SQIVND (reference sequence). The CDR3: CASSPQGTIYGYTF. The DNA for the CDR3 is TGTGCCAGTAGTCCACAGGGGACCATCTATGGCTACACCTTC.

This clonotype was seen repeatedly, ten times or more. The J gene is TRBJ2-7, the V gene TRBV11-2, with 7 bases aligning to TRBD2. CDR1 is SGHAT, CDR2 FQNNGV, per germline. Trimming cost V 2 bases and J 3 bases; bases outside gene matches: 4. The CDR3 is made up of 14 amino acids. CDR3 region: CASSLPGGHYEQYF. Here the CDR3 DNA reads TGTGCCAGCAGCTTACCGGGAGGACACTACGAGCAGTACTTC.

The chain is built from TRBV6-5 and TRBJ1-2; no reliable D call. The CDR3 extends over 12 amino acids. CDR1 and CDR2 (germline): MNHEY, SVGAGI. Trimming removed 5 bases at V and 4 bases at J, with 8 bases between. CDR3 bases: TGTGCCAGCAGTGCCGACCTCTATGGCTACACCTTC. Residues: CASSADLYGYTF.

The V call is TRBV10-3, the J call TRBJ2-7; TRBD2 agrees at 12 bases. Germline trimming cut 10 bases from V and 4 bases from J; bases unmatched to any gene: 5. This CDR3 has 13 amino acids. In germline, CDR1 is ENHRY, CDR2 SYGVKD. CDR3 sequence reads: CASRLAGDYEQYF. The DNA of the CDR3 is TGTGCCAGCAGACTAGCGGGGGATTACGAGCAGTACTTC.

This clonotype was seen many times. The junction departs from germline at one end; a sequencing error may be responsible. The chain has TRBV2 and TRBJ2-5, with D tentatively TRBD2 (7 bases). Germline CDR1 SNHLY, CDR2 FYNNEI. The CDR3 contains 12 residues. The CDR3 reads CASSPGGETRYF. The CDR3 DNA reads TGTGCCAGCAGTCCGGGGGGCGAGACCCGGTACTTC.

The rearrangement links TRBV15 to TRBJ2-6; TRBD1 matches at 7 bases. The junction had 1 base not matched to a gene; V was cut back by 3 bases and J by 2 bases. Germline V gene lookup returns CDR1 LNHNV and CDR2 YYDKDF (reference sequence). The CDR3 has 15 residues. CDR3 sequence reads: CATSSDRAGANVLTF. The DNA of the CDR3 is TGTGCCACCAGCAGCGACAGGGCTGGGGCCAACGTCCTGACTTTC.

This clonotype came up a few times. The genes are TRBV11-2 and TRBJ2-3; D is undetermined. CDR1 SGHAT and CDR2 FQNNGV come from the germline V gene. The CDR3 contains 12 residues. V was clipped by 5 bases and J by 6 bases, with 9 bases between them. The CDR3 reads CASSPNWDTQYF. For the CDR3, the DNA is TGTGCCAGCAGCCCGAATTGGGATACGCAGTATTTT.

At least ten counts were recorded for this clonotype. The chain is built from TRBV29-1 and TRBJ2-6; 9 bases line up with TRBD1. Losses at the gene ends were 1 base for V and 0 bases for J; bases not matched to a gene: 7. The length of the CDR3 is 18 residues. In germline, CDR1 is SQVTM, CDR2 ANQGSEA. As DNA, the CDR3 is TGCAGCGTTGAAGGCGGGACAGGGAGTACCTCTGGGGCCAACGTCCTGACTTTC. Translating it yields CSVEGGTGSTSGANVLTF.

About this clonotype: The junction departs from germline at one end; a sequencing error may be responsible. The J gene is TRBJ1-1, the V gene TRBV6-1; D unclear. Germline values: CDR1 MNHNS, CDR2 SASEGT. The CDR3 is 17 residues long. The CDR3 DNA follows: TGTGCCATCAGTGAGTCGGCGGATAGAGGTATGGGGACTGAAGCTTTCTTT. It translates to CAISESADRGMGTEAFF.

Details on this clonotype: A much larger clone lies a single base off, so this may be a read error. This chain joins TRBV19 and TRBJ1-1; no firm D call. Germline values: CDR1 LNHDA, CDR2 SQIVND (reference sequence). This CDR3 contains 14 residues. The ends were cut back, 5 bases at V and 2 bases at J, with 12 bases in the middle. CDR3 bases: TGTGCCAGTAGTCCGCGGAATCGAAACACTGAAGCTTTCTTT. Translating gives CASSPRNRNTEAFF.

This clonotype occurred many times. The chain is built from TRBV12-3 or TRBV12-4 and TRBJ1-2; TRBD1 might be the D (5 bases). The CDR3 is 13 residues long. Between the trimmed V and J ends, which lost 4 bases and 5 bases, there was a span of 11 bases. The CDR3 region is CASSWDGVYGYTF. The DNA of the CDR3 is TGTGCCAGCAGTTGGGACGGAGTGTATGGCTACACCTTC.

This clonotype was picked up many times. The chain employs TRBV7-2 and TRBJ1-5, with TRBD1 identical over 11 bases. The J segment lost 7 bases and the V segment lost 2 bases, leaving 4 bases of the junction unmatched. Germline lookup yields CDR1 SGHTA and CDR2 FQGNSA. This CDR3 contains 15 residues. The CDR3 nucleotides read TGTGCCAGCAGCTTATCCGGGACAGGGGGGCAGCCCCAGCATTTT. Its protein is CASSLSGTGGQPQHF. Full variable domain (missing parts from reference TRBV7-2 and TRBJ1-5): GAGVSQSPSNKVTEKGKDVELRCDPISGHTALYWYRQSLGQGLEFLIYFQGNSAPDKSGLPSDRFSAERTGGSVSTLTIQRTQQEDSAVYLCASSLSGTGGQPQHFGDGTRLSIL.

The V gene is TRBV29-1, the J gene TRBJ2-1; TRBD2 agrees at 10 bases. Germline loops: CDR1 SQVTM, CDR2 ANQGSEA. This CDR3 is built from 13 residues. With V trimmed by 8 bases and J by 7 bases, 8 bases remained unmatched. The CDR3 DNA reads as TGCAGCCCTCGGGCTAGCGGGAGTAATGAGCAGTTCTTC. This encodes CSPRASGSNEQFF.